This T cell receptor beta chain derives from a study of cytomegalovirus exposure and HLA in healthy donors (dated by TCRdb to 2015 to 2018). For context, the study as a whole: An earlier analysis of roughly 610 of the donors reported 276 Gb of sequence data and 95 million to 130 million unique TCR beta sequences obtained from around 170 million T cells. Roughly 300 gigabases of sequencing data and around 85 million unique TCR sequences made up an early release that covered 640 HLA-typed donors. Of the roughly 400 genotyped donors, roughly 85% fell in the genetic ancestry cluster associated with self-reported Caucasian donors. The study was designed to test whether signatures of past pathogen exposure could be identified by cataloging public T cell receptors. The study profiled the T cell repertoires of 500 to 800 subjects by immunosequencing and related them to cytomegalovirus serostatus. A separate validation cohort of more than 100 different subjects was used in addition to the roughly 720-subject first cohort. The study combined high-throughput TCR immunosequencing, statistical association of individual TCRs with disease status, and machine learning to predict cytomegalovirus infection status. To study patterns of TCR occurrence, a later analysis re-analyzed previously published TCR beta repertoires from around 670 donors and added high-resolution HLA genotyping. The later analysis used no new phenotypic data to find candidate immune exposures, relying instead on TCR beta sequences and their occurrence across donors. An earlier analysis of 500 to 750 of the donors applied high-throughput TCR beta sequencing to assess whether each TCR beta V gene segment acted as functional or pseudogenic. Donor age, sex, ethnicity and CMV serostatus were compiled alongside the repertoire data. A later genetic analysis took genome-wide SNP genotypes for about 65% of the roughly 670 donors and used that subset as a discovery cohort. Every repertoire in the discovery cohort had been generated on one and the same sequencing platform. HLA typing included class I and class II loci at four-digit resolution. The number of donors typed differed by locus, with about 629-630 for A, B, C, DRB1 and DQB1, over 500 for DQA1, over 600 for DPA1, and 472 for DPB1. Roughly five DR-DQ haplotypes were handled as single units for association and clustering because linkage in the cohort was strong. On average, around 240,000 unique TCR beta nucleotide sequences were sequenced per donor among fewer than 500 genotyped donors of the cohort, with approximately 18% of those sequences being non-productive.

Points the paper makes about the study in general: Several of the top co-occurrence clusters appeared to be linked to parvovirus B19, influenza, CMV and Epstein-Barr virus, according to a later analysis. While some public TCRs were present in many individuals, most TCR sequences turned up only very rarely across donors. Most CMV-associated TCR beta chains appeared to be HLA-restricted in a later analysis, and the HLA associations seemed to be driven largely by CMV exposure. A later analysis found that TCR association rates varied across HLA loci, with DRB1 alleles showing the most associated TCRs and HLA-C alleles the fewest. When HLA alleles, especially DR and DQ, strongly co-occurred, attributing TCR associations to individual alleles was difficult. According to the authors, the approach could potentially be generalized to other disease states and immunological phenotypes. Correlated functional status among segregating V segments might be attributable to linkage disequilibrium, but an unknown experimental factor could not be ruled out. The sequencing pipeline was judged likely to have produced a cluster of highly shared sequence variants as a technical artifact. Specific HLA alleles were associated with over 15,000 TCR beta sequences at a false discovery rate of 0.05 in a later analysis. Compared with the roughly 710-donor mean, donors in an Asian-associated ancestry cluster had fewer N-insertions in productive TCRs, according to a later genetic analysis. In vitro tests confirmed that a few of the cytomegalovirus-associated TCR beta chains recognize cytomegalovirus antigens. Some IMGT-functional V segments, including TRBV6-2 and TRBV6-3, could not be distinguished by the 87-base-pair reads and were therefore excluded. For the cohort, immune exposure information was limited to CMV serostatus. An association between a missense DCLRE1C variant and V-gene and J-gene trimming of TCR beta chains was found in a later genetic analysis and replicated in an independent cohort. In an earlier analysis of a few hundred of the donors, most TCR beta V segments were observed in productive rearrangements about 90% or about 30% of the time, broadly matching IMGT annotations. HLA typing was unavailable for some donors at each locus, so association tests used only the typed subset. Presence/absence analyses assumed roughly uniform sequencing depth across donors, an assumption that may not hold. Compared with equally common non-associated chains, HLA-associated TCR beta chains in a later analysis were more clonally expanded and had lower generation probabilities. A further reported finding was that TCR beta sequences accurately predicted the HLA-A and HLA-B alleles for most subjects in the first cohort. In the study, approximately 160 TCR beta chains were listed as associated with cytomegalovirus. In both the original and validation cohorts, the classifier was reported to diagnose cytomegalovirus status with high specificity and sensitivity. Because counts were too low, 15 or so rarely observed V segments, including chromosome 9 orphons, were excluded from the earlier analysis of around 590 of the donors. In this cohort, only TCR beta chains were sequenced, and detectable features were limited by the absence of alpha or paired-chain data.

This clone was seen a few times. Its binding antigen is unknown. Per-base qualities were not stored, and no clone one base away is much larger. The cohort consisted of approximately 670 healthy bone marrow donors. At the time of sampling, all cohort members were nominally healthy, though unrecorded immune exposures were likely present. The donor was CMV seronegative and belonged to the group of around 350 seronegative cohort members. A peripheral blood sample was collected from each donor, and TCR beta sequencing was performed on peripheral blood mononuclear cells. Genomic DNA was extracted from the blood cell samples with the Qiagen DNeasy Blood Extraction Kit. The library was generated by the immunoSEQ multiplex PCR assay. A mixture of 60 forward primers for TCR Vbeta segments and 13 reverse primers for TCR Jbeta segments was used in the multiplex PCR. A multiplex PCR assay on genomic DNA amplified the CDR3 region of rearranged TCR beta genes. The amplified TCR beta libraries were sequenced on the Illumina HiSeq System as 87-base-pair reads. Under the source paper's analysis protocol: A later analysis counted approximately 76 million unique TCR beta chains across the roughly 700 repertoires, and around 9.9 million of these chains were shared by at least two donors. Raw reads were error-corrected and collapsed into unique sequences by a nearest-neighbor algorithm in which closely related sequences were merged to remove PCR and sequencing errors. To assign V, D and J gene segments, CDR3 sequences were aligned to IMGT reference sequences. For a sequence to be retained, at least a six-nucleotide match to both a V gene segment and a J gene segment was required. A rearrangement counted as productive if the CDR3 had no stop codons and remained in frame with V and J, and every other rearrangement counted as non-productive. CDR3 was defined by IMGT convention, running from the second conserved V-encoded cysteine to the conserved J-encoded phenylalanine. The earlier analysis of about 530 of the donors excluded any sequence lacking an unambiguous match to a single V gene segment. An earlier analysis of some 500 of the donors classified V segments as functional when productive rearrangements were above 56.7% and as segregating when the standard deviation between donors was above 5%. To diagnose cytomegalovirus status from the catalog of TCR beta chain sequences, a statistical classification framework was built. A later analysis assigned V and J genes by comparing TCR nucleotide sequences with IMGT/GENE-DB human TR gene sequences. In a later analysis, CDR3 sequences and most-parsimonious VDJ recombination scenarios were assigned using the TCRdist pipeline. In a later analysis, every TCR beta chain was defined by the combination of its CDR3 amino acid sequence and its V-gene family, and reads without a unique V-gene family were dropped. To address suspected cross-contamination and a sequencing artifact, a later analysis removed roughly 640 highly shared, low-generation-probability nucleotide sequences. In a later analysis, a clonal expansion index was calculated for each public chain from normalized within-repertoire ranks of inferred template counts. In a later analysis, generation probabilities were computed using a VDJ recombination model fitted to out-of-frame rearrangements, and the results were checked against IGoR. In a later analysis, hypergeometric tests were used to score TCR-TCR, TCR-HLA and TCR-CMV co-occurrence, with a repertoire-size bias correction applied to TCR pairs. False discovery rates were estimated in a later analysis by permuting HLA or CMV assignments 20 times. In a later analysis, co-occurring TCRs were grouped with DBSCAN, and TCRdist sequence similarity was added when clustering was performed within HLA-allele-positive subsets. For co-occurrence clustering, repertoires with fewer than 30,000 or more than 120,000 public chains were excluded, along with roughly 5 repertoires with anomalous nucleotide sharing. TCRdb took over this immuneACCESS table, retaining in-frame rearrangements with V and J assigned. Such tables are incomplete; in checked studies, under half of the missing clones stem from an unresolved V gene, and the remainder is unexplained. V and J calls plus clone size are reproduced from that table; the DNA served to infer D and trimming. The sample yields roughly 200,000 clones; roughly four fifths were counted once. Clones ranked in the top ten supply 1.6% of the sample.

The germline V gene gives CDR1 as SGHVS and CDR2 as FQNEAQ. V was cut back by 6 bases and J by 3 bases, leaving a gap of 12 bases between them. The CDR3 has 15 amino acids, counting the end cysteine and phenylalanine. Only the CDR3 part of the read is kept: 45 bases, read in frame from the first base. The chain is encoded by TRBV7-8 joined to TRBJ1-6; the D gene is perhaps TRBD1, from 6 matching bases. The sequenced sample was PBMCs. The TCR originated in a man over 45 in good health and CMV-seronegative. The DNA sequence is TGTGCCAGCAGACAGGGTGTTTTCTATAATTCACCCCTCCACTTT. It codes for CASRQGVFYNSPLHF.